This TCR beta chain was captured in a study of blood T cell repertoires in COVID-19. The overall study: T cells, B-cell-depleted T cells, or PBMCs supplied cDNA or gDNA.

Some clones are missing from TCRdb's copy, which holds only in-frame ones; the method was immunoSEQ multiplex PCR. The data hold 150,000 or so clones, with roughly four fifths observed a single time. The V gene end was trimmed by 4 bases and the J gene end by 0 bases; junction bases not matched to a gene: 6. Germline lookup yields CDR1 SGHRS and CDR2 YFSETQ. CDR3 length: 17 residues. The receptor was isolated from a man aged 80 or over with acute or convalescent COVID-19. V is TRBV5-1 and J is TRBJ2-3; 12 nucleotides match TRBD2. The sample was peripheral blood. This CDR3 is CASSGGLAGVSTDTQYF. The CDR3 coding sequence is TGCGCCAGCAGCGGGGGACTAGCGGGCGTTAGCACAGATACGCAGTATTTT.